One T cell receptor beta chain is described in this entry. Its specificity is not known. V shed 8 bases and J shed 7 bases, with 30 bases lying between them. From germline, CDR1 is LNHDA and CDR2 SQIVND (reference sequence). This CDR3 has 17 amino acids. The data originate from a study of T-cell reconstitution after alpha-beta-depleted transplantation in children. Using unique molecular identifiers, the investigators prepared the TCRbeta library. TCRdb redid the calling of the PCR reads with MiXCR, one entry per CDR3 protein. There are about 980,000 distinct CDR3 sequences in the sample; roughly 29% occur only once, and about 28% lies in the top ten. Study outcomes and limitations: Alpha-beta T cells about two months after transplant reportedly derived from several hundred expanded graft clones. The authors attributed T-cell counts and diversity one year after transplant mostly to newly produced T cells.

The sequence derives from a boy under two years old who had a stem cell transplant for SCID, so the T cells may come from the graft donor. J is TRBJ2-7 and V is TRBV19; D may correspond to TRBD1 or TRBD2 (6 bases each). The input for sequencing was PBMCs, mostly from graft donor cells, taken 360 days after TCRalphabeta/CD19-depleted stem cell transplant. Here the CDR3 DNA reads TGTGCCAGTCCTGACCGTTCGAACAGGGAGGACTTAGTTGAGCAGTACTTC. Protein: CASPDRSNREDLVEQYF.